These T cell receptor beta chains were read from a single sample in a study of identical twins. In TCRdb, the 5' RACE reads were re-called with MiXCR into one record per CDR3 protein. Among over 500,000 distinct CDR3 sequences, about 20% were seen once, and the ten largest hold about 0.93%. The same sample was also studied in work on T cells expressing NK-cell markers.

Material: CD4+ T cells sorted from blood. These receptors originate from a woman aged 18-29 years in good health. The CDR3 runs from the conserved cysteine through the conserved F or W. A D gene is named only where the DNA matches it firmly. Only some rows state a clone size, as once, few, many or a class for expanded clones.

TRBJ2-7	TRBV7-9	NA	TRBD1	TGTGCCAGCAGCCGACAGGGGGCCGAGCAGTACTTC	CASSRQGAEQYF
TRBJ2-1	TRBV7-3	few	TRBD2	TGTGCCAGCAGCGTCACTAGCGGCAATCTCGATGAGCAGTTCTTC	CASSVTSGNLDEQFF
TRBJ2-2	TRBV20-1	NA	TRBD2	TGCAGTGCTAGGGCCGGGACTAGCGGCACCGGGGAGCTGTTTTTT	CSARAGTSGTGELFF
TRBJ2-2	TRBV4-3	NA	TRBD1	TGCGCCAGCAGCCAAACCGGGACAGGGGCCGGGGAGCTGTTTTTT	CASSQTGTGAGELFF
TRBJ1-3	TRBV30	NA	NA	TGTGCCTGGACGCAGAACAGTTTCTCTGGAAACACCATATATTTT	CAWTQNSFSGNTIYF
TRBJ2-7	TRBV20-1	NA	TRBD2	TGCAGTGCCTCCGGGGGGAGCCGGTACGAGCAGTACTTC	CSASGGSRYEQYF
TRBJ2-1	TRBV7-2	few	NA	TGTGCCAGCAGCTTTGACAGGTTGGACAATGAGCAGTTCTTC	CASSFDRLDNEQFF
TRBJ2-5	TRBV5-1	NA	NA	TGCGCCAGCAGCGATCCACAGGGATCAGAGACCCAGTACTTC	CASSDPQGSETQYF
TRBJ1-3	TRBV20-1	many	NA	TGCAGTGCTAGAGGGCTCTCTGGAAACACCATATATTTT	CSARGLSGNTIYF
TRBJ2-1	TRBV6-5	NA	TRBD2	TGTGCCAGCAGTTATGCGGGGGGATGGTCCTACAATGAGCAGTTCTTC	CASSYAGGWSYNEQFF
TRBJ1-2	TRBV9	few	NA	TGTGCCAGCAGCGTAGCTGCTGGTAACACCTATGGCTACACCTTC	CASSVAAGNTYGYTF
TRBJ2-4	TRBV20-1	NA	NA	TGCAGTGCTAGATTGGGGGCCAAAAACATTCAGTACTTC	CSARLGAKNIQYF
TRBJ2-1	TRBV7-9	NA	NA	TGTGCCAGCAGCTCTATCCGGGACACGATCTACAATGAGCAGTTCTTC	CASSSIRDTIYNEQFF
TRBJ2-7	TRBV7-2	NA	TRBD2	TGTGCCAGCAGCGGTCAGCGGGAGCCCTACGAGCAGTACTTC	CASSGQREPYEQYF
TRBJ1-1	TRBV12-3/TRBV12-4	few	TRBD1	TGTGCCAGCAGTTTAAGGGGGCCCGGGCTGAACACTGAAGCTTTCTTT	CASSLRGPGLNTEAFF
TRBJ2-7	TRBV6-5	few	TRBD2	TGTGCCAGCAGTTACTCCCCGACTAGCGGGGGCCCCTACGAGCAGTACTTC	CASSYSPTSGGPYEQYF
TRBJ1-5	TRBV9	few	NA	TGTGCCAGCAGCGTAGGAACAACCTCCGATCAGCCCCAGCATTTT	CASSVGTTSDQPQHF
TRBJ2-5	TRBV7-2	NA	NA	TGTGCCAGCAGCTTATTCGTAGAGACCCAGTACTTC	CASSLFVETQYF
TRBJ1-2	TRBV6-1	few	NA	TGTGCCAGCAGTCGGGGGGAGTCGGGCTATGGCTACACCTTC	CASSRGESGYGYTF
TRBJ1-1	TRBV29-1	many	TRBD1	TGCAGCGCTTCCGTGGACAGGGCGAACACTGAAGCTTTCTTT	CSASVDRANTEAFF
TRBJ2-2	TRBV7-2	NA	TRBD2	TGTGCCAGCAGCTTAGCCCCTAGCGGGAGTGATACCACCGGGGAGCTGTTTTTT	CASSLAPSGSDTTGELFF
TRBJ2-1	TRBV6-5	few	NA	TGTGCCAGCAGTTACACTCCAGCCTTTAGCGGCAATAGGAATGAGCAGTTCTTC	CASSYTPAFSGNRNEQFF
TRBJ2-2	TRBV6-5	few	NA	TGTGCCAGCAGACTAGTGGGGAGCACCGGGGAGCTGTTTTTT	CASRLVGSTGELFF
TRBJ1-6	TRBV29-1	few	NA	TGCAGCGCCTCTGAGGGGTATAATTCACCCCTCCACTTT	CSASEGYNSPLHF
TRBJ1-1	TRBV5-1	NA	NA	TGCGCCAGCAGCTCGGACAGATCGAACACTGAAGCTTTCTTT	CASSSDRSNTEAFF
TRBJ2-2	TRBV7-3	once	NA	TGTGCCAGCAGCTCATGGGGTGTCGGGGAGCTGTTTTTT	CASSSWGVGELFF
TRBJ2-1	TRBV24-1	NA	NA	TGTGCCACCAGATCGAGGGCGAATGAGCAGTTCTTC	CATRSRANEQFF
TRBJ2-7	TRBV7-2	NA	NA	TGTGCCAGCAGCTTAGATCCGGGATCCTCCTACGTGCAGTACTTC	CASSLDPGSSYVQYF
TRBJ2-7	TRBV14	few	TRBD1	TGTGCCAGCAGCCACACAGGGGGCATACGGTCCTACGAGCAGTACTTC	CASSHTGGIRSYEQYF
TRBJ2-2	TRBV25-1	NA	NA	TGTGCCAGCAGAGGCGCCAAGAACACCGGGGAGCTGTTTTTT	CASRGAKNTGELFF
TRBJ2-7	TRBV20-1	NA	TRBD2	TGCAGTGCTATTTCCCCCCTTGGGGGGGTAGGCGAGCAGTACTTC	CSAISPLGGVGEQYF
TRBJ2-1	TRBV7-2	NA	NA	TGTGCCAGCAGCCGCGGGACACCGCTCTACAATGAGCAGTTCTTC	CASSRGTPLYNEQFF
TRBJ2-3	TRBV5-1	NA	TRBD2	TGCGCCAGCAGCTCAGGGACTAGCGGATACAATACGCAGTATTTT	CASSSGTSGYNTQYF
TRBJ2-5	TRBV3-1	many	NA	TGTGCCAGCAGCCCCTCCTGGACGGAAGAGACCCAGTACTTC	CASSPSWTEETQYF
TRBJ1-5	TRBV10-3	NA	NA	TGTGCCACTTCGACAGAACCAGATAATCAGCCCCAGCATTTT	CATSTEPDNQPQHF
TRBJ2-7	TRBV20-1	NA	TRBD1	TGCAGTGTTCTGGGACAGGCTGGCGAGCAGTACTTC	CSVLGQAGEQYF
TRBJ2-1	TRBV27	few	TRBD1	TGTGCCAGCACGAGGACAGGGGGCGCATTCAGGATGAATGAGCAGTTCTTC	CASTRTGGAFRMNEQFF
TRBJ2-7	TRBV18	once	TRBD2	TGTGCCAGCTCACCGGCGGGGGGGAACTCCTACGAGCAGTACTTC	CASSPAGGNSYEQYF
TRBJ2-3	TRBV5-1	NA	NA	TGCGCCAGCAGGGACTTCACAGATACGCAGTATTTT	CASRDFTDTQYF
TRBJ1-4	TRBV30	NA	NA	TGTGCCTGGAGTGTGATTGCAACTAATGAAAAACTGTTTTTT	CAWSVIATNEKLFF
TRBJ2-3	TRBV30	NA	NA	TGTGCCTGGAGTCAAGATACAGATACGCAGTATTTT	CAWSQDTDTQYF
TRBJ1-1	TRBV12-3/TRBV12-4	NA	TRBD1	TGTGCCAGCAGTAGTCACAGGGGGGTGGGCACTGAAGCTTTCTTT	CASSSHRGVGTEAFF
TRBJ2-1	TRBV29-1	few	NA	TGCAGCGTTGATTTCGGATACCTTAATGAGCAGTTCTTC	CSVDFGYLNEQFF
TRBJ2-7	TRBV6-1	few	TRBD2	TGTGCCAGCAGTGACCCTAGCGGGGGGATGTACGAGCAGTACTTC	CASSDPSGGMYEQYF
TRBJ2-5	TRBV7-9	few	TRBD2	TGTGCCAGCAGCCCCGGACTAGCGGGGAACCTTCAAGAGACCCAGTACTTC	CASSPGLAGNLQETQYF
TRBJ2-2	TRBV5-1	NA	TRBD1	TGCGCCAGCAGCCCCGTGCCCCCAAGAGGGGGCGACACCGGGGAGCTGTTTTTT	CASSPVPPRGGDTGELFF
TRBJ2-3	TRBV5-1	NA	TRBD2	TGCGCCAGCAGCTCAGGACTAGCGGGAGCAGATACGCAGTATTTT	CASSSGLAGADTQYF